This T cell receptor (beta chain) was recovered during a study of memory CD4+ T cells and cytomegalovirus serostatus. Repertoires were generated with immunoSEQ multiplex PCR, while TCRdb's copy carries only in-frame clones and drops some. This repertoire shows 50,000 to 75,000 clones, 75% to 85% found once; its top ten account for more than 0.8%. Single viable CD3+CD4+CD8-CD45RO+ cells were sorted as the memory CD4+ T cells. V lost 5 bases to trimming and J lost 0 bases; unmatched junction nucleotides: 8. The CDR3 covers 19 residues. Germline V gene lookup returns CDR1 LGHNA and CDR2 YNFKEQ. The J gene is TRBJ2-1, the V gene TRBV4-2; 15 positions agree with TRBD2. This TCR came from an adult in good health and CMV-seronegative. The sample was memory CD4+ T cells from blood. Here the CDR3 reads CASSSRTSGGVGSYNEQFF. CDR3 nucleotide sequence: TGTGCCAGCAGCTCCAGGACTAGCGGGGGGGTGGGCTCCTACAATGAGCAGTTCTTC.